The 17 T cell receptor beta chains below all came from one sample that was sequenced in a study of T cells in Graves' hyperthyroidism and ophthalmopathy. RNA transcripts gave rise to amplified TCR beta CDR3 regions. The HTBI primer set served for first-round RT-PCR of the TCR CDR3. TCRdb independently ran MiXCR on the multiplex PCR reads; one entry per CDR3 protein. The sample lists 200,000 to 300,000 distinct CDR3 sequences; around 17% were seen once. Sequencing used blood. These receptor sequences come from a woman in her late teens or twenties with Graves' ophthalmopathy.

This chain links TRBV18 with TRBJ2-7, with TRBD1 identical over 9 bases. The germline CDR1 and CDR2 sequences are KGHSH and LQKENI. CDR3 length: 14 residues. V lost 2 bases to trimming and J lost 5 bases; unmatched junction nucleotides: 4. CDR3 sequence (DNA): TGTGCCAGCTCACCATGGGACAGGGTCCACGAGCAGTACTTC. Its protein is CASSPWDRVHEQYF.

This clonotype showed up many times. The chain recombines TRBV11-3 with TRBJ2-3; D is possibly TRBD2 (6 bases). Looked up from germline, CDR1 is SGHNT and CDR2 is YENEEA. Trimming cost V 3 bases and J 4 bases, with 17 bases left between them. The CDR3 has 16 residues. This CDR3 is CASSFIGLAPADTQYF. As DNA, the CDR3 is TGTGCCAGCAGCTTTATCGGGCTAGCGCCAGCAGATACGCAGTATTTT.

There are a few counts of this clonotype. CDR3 sequence (DNA): TGTGCCAGCAGTCCCCACAGGGGGCCGAACACCGGGGAGCTGTTTTTT. Translation: CASSPHRGPNTGELFF. This chain uses TRBV27 with TRBJ2-2; TRBD1 matches 9 bases. Per the germline V gene, CDR1 is MNHEY and CDR2 is SMNVEV (reference sequence). Trimming at V came to 5 bases and at J to 0 bases, leaving 4 bases not matched to a gene. CDR3 length: 16 residues.

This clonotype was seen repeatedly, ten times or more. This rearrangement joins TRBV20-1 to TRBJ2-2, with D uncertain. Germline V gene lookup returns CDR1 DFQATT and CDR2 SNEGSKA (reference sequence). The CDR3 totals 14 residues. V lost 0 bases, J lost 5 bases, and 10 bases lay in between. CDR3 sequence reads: CSARDRSTTGELFF. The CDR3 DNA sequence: TGCAGTGCTAGAGATCGGTCGACAACCGGGGAGCTGTTTTTT.

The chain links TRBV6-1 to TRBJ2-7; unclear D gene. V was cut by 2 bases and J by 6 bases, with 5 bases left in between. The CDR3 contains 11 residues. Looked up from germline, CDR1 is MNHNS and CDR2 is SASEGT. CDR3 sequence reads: CASSEWGEQYF. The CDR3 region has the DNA TGTGCCAGCAGTGAATGGGGCGAGCAGTACTTC.

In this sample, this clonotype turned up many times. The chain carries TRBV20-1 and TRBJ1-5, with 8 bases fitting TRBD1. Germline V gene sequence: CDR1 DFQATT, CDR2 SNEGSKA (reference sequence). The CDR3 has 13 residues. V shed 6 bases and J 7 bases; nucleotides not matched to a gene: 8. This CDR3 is CSAPQGANQPQHF. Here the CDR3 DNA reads TGCAGTGCCCCTCAGGGGGCGAACCAGCCCCAGCATTTT.

CDR3 in DNA: TGTGCCAGCAGTGTCCGCGGGACAGTTAGCAATCAGCCCCAGCATTTT. Residues: CASSVRGTVSNQPQHF. V and J are TRBV6-1 and TRBJ1-5; TRBD1 agrees at 7 bases. This CDR3 has 16 amino acids. The V segment lost 4 bases and the J segment 0 bases; nucleotides outside the gene matches: 6. The V gene's germline CDR1 is MNHNS and CDR2 SASEGT.

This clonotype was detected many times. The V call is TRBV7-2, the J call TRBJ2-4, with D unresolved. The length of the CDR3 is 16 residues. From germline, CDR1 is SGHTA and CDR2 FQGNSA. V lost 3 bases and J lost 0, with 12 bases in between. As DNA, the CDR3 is TGTGCCAGCAGCTTGGGCTATTCCATAGCCAAAAACATTCAGTACTTC. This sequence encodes CASSLGYSIAKNIQYF.

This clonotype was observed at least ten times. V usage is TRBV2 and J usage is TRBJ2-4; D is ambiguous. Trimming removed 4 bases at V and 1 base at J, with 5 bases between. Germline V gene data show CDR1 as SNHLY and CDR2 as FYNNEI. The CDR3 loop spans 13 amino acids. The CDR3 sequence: CASSGGAKNIQYF. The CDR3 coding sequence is TGTGCCAGCAGTGGGGGTGCCAAAAACATTCAGTACTTC.

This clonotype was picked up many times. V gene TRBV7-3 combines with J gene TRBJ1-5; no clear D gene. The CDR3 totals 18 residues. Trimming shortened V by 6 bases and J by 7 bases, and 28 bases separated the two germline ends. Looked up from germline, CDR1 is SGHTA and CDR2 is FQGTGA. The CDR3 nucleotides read TGTGCCAGCAGTCACCCTCACCCCGGCCGATCGCTGGGCCAGCCCCAGCATTTT. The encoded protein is CASSHPHPGRSLGQPQHF.

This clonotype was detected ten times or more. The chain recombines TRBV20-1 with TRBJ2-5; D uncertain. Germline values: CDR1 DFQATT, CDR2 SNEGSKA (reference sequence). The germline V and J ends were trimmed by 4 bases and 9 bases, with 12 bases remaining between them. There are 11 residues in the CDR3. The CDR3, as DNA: TGCAGTGCTAACAAACGTCGAGCCCAGTACTTC. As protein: CSANKRRAQYF.

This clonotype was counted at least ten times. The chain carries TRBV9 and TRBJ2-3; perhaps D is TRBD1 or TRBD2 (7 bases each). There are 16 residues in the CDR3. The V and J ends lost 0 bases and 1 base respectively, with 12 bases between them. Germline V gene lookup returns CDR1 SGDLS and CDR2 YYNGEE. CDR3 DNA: TGTGCCAGCAGCGTAGCAGGGGGGGCTCGCACAGATACGCAGTATTTT. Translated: CASSVAGGARTDTQYF.

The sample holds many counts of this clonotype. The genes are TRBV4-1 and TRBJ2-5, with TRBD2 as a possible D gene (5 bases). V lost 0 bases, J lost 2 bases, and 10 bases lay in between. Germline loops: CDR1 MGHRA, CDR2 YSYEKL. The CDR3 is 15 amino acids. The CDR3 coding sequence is TGCGCCAGCAGCCAAGATACTCGACTACAAGAGACCCAGTACTTC. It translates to CASSQDTRLQETQYF.

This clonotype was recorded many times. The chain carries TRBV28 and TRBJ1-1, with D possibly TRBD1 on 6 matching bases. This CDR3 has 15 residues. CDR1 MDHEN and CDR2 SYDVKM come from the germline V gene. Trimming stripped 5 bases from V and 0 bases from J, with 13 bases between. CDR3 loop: CASSPPGQMNTEAFF. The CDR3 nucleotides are TGTGCCAGCAGTCCTCCGGGACAAATGAACACTGAAGCTTTCTTT. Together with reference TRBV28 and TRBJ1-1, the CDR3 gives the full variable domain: DVKVTQSSRYLVKRTGEKVFLECVQDMDHENMFWYRQDPGLGLRLIYFSYDVKMKEKGDIPEGYSVSREKKERFSLILESASTNQTSMYLCASSPPGQMNTEAFFGQGTRLTVV.

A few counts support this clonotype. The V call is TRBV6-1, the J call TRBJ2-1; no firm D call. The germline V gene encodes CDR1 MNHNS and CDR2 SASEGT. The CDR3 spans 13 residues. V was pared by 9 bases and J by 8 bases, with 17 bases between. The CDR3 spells CARPGPSEDEQFF. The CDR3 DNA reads TGTGCCAGACCCGGGCCAAGTGAGGATGAGCAGTTCTTC.

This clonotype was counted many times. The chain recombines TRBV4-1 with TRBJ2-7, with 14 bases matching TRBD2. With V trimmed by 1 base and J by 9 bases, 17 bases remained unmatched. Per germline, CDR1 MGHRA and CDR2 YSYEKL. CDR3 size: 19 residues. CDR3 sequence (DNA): TGCGCCAGCAGCCAAGTGCAAGGACTAGCGGGAGGCTCTGAACGGGGGCAGTACTTC. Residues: CASSQVQGLAGGSERGQYF.

CDR3 region: CASSFGRDRLYNEQFF. In DNA form, the CDR3 reads TGTGCCAGCAGCTTTGGCCGGGACAGGTTATACAATGAGCAGTTCTTC. The chain carries TRBV5-4 and TRBJ2-1, with 8 bases lining up with TRBD1. CDR3 length: 16 residues. The germline CDR1 and CDR2 sequences are SGHNT and YYREEE (reference sequence). V trimming: 2 bases; J trimming: 4 bases; junction bases outside the gene matches: 8.